The 29 T cell receptor beta chains below all came from one sample that was sequenced in a study of T cell repertoires in cytomegalovirus infection. The antigens for these receptors are not known. Using its own MiXCR run on the reads, TCRdb lists one record per CDR3 protein. This table holds over 120,000 distinct CDR3 sequences, 25% to 35% found once. The sequenced sample was CD8+ T cells from cultured PBMCs, obtained from culture after CMV antigen stimulation. Receptors were obtained from a human donor in good health (CMV status not recorded). Some clones in this sample may be carry-over from other donors' samples.

This chain links TRBV4-1 with TRBJ2-1; D is ambiguous. Germline CDR1 reads MGHRA; CDR2 reads YSYEKL. The CDR3 extends over 13 amino acids. V lost 0 bases to trimming and J lost 8 bases, with 8 bases between them. CDR3 region: CASSQERFDEQFF. In DNA, the CDR3 is TGCGCCAGCAGCCAAGAGAGGTTCGATGAGCAGTTCTTC.

The gene calls are TRBV25-1 and TRBJ2-7, with D unclear. In germline, CDR1 is MGHDK, CDR2 SYGVNS. The CDR3 spans 13 residues. The V and J ends lost 8 bases and 1 base respectively, with 12 bases between them. In DNA, the CDR3 is TGTGCCAGCTCGGAGACGGGTTCCTACGAGCAGTACTTC. This codes for CASSETGSYEQYF.

This clonotype was seen repeatedly, ten times or more. The rearrangement uses TRBV4-1 and TRBJ2-7, with TRBD1 matching over 8 bases. The CDR3 spans 15 residues. V trimming: 5 bases; J trimming: 1 base; junction bases outside the gene matches: 7. Germline-derived CDR1 and CDR2 are MGHRA and YSYEKL. CDR3 region: CASSFRQGKSYEQYF. CDR3 nucleotides: TGCGCCAGCAGCTTCCGACAGGGGAAATCCTACGAGCAGTACTTC.

J is TRBJ2-7 and V is TRBV12-3 or TRBV12-4; D could derive from TRBD1 or TRBD2 (6 bases each). V dropped 3 bases and J dropped 5 bases, with 14 bases sitting between them. The CDR3 consists of 14 residues. In DNA, the CDR3 is TGTGCCAGCAGTTTGTACAGGGAGGTCGACGAGCAGTACTTC. It translates to CASSLYREVDEQYF.

The CDR3 sequence: CASKGGGIGTQYF. The CDR3 DNA reads as TGCGCCAGCAAGGGGGGGGGCATTGGGACGCAGTATTTT. This sequence joins TRBV4-1 and TRBJ2-3, with D possibly being TRBD2 (7 bases). V was pared by 7 bases and J by 9 bases, with 17 bases between. The length of the CDR3 is 13 residues. Looked up from germline, CDR1 is MGHRA and CDR2 is YSYEKL.

This chain uses TRBV6-1 with TRBJ1-1; a possible D gene is TRBD1 (6 bases). Trimming removed 1 base from V and 4 bases from J, with 10 bases in between. Germline V gives CDR1 MNHNS, CDR2 SASEGT. This CDR3 is 14 amino acids long. The CDR3 loop is CASSEVGAATEAFF. The CDR3 DNA reads TGTGCCAGCAGTGAAGTGGGGGCAGCCACTGAAGCTTTCTTT.

This clonotype has ten or more counts. The V and J genes are TRBV7-9 and TRBJ2-7; D could derive from TRBD1 or TRBD2 (7 bases each). The CDR3 spans 15 residues. Between the trimmed V and J ends, which lost 3 bases and 4 bases, there was a span of 16 bases. Germline loops: CDR1 SEHNR, CDR2 FQNEAQ (reference sequence). The CDR3 sequence: CASSLLAQGGYEQYF. In DNA, the CDR3 is TGTGCCAGCAGCTTGCTAGCGCAGGGGGGGTACGAGCAGTACTTC.

V is TRBV7-9 and J is TRBJ2-1, with D possibly matching TRBD2 (7 bases). In germline, CDR1 is SEHNR, CDR2 FQNEAQ (reference sequence). The V end was cut by 0 bases, the J end by 1 base, with 13 bases between. The CDR3 covers 17 residues. CDR3 coding DNA: TGTGCCAGCAGCTTAGCGGGGGGGCCACGGTCCTACAATGAGCAGTTCTTC. It encodes CASSLAGGPRSYNEQFF.

This clonotype was recorded a few times. This chain joins TRBV18 and TRBJ2-5; D is ambiguous. CDR3 size: 14 residues. Germline CDR1 and CDR2: KGHSH and LQKENI. The ends were cut back, 4 bases at V and 2 bases at J, with 11 bases in the middle. The CDR3 sequence: CASSLAVAQETQYF. CDR3 nucleotide sequence: TGTGCCAGCTCACTTGCGGTGGCGCAAGAGACCCAGTACTTC.

The chain carries TRBV15 and TRBJ2-1; no clear D gene. Trimming removed 8 bases at V and 5 bases at J, with 10 bases between. Germline V gives CDR1 LNHNV, CDR2 YYDKDF (reference sequence). The CDR3 runs 12 residues. The CDR3 nucleotides are TGTGCCACCTGCGTTGTAAACAATGAGCAGTTCTTC. It yields the protein CATCVVNNEQFF.

A few counts support this clonotype. The chain couples TRBV12-3 or TRBV12-4 to TRBJ2-1; 8 nucleotides match TRBD2. Germline trimming cut 8 bases from V and 12 bases from J; bases unmatched to any gene: 9. The CDR3 is 12 residues long. CDR3 in DNA: TGTGCCAGCGACGGGGGGGCTGGAGGGCAGTTCTTC. This sequence encodes CASDGGAGGQFF.

The chain uses TRBV29-1 and TRBJ1-3; D may be TRBD1 (5 bases). Per the germline V gene, CDR1 is SQVTM and CDR2 is ANQGSEA. The length of the CDR3 is 12 residues. V lost 7 bases, J lost 2 bases, and 9 bases lay in between. CDR3 residues: CSARTTGNTIYF. The CDR3 region has the DNA TGCAGCGCCAGGACAACTGGAAACACCATATATTTT.

V and J are TRBV14 and TRBJ1-2; 8 positions agree with TRBD1. The V segment lost 1 base and the J segment 3 bases; nucleotides outside the gene matches: 4. The CDR3 contains 15 residues. CDR1 is SGHDN and CDR2 is FVKESK in the germline V gene. In DNA, the CDR3 is TGTGCCAGCAGCCAAGTCACAGGGGGGGACTATGGCTACACCTTC. Encoded protein: CASSQVTGGDYGYTF. Looking up the rest from reference TRBV14 and TRBJ1-2 gives the full variable domain: EAGVTQFPSHSVIEKGQTVTLRCDPISGHDNLYWYRRVMGKEIKFLLHFVKESKQDESGMPNNRFLAERTGGTYSTLKVQPAELEDSGVYFCASSQVTGGDYGYTFGSGTRLTVV.

J is TRBJ2-3 and V is TRBV25-1; possibly TRBD1 for D (6 bases). Germline V lookup: CDR1 MGHDK, CDR2 SYGVNS. This CDR3 has 14 amino acids. V gave up 7 bases and J gave up 2 bases, with 13 bases separating them. The CDR3 is CASTIDRNTDTQYF. The CDR3 region has the DNA TGTGCCAGCACCATCGACAGGAACACAGATACGCAGTATTTT.

This chain links TRBV6-5 with TRBJ2-1, with a tentative D call TRBD1 (7 bases). CDR1 is MNHEY and CDR2 is SVGAGI in the germline V gene. The CDR3 has 13 residues. The V end was cut by 7 bases, the J end by 9 bases, with 16 bases between. The CDR3 region is CASKIGTAGEQFF. Written as DNA, the CDR3 is TGTGCCAGCAAGATAGGGACAGCGGGTGAGCAGTTCTTC.

The CDR3 bases are TGCAGTGCTAGAGATTGGGACAGGGGGAAGGTTGGCTACACCTTC. Translation gives CSARDWDRGKVGYTF. The chain uses TRBV20-1 and TRBJ1-2; 11 nucleotides agree with TRBD1. Germline CDR1 and CDR2: DFQATT and SNEGSKA (reference sequence). This CDR3 is built from 15 residues. V was clipped by 0 bases and J by 7 bases; unmatched bases: 7.

In its sample, this clonotype was seen a few times. This chain connects TRBV10-3 to TRBJ1-2; D is unclear. Germline values: CDR1 ENHRY, CDR2 SYGVKD. V was shortened by 8 bases and J by 4 bases, with 17 bases between the two germline ends. The CDR3 is 14 residues long. CDR3 nucleotide sequence: TGTGCCATCCGAGATGGTGACACTTCCTATGGCTACACCTTC. It codes for CAIRDGDTSYGYTF.

J is TRBJ2-3 and V is TRBV20-1; D is possibly TRBD1 (6 bases). Per the germline V gene, CDR1 is DFQATT and CDR2 is SNEGSKA (reference sequence). CDR3 size: 15 residues. V lost 6 bases, J lost 1 base, and 17 bases lay in between. The CDR3 here is CSAPVDRSRTDTQYF. In DNA, the CDR3 is TGCAGTGCGCCTGTAGACAGGTCTCGCACAGATACGCAGTATTTT.

This clonotype was detected only a few times. This chain uses TRBV12-3 or TRBV12-4 with TRBJ2-5; 11 bases are shared with TRBD2. The CDR3 is 17 residues long. J gave up 5 bases and V 6 bases, and 14 bases lay outside the gene matches. CDR3 nucleotide sequence: TGTGCCAGCAGCACCACCCTAGCGGGGGGTTTTGGGGAGACCCAGTACTTC. Translating gives CASSTTLAGGFGETQYF.

The CDR3 sequence: CASSFNPTSGTGFATEAFF. DNA of the CDR3: TGTGCCAGCAGTTTCAACCCTACCTCCGGGACAGGGTTCGCCACTGAAGCTTTCTTT. This chain uses TRBV6-2 or TRBV6-3 with TRBJ1-1; 9 bases are a match to TRBD1. Germline lookup yields CDR1 MNHEY and CDR2 SVGEGT. Germline trimming cut 4 bases from V and 4 bases from J; bases unmatched to any gene: 19. This CDR3 has 19 residues.

This rearrangement joins TRBV27 to TRBJ2-5; 8 positions agree with TRBD2. Germline trimming cut 2 bases from V and 8 bases from J; bases unmatched to any gene: 7. The CDR3 covers 14 residues. Germline CDR1 reads MNHEY; CDR2 reads SMNVEV (reference sequence). CDR3 bases: TGTGCCAGCAGTTTAACGACGGGGGGGAGCACCCAGTACTTC. Its protein is CASSLTTGGSTQYF.

There are a few counts of this clonotype. This sequence joins TRBV6-5 and TRBJ2-7; D is unclear. CDR1 and CDR2 (germline): MNHEY, SVGAGI. V gave up 7 bases and J gave up 4 bases, with 17 bases separating them. The CDR3 loop spans 14 amino acids. The CDR3 spells CASTGRKPPYEQYF. CDR3 DNA sequence: TGTGCCAGCACAGGAAGGAAACCCCCATACGAGCAGTACTTC.

This clonotype was counted at least ten times. The chain is built from TRBV7-3 and TRBJ2-1; perhaps D is TRBD1 or TRBD2 (5 bases each). This CDR3 region has 11 residues. Germline-derived CDR1 and CDR2 are SGHTA and FQGTGA. V was trimmed by 8 bases and J by 6 bases, leaving 8 bases between them. The CDR3 loop reads CASGDLNEQFF. The CDR3 DNA is TGTGCCAGCGGGGACCTCAATGAGCAGTTCTTC.

Only a few counts were recorded for this clonotype. V usage is TRBV6-1 and J usage is TRBJ2-1; 10 bases are shared with TRBD1. The CDR3 loop spans 15 amino acids. After removal of 2 bases from V and 6 bases from J, the junction contained 4 bases not matched to a gene. In germline, CDR1 is MNHNS, CDR2 SASEGT. DNA for the CDR3: TGTGCCAGCAGTGAAACCGGGACAGGGGTCAATGAGCAGTTCTTC. This translates into CASSETGTGVNEQFF.

The chain employs TRBV28 and TRBJ1-2; D is perhaps TRBD1 (5 bases). CDR1 MDHEN and CDR2 SYDVKM come from the germline V gene. V was pared by 0 bases and J by 8 bases, with 10 bases between. This CDR3 comprises 13 residues. CDR3: CASSLWGGSGYTF. The CDR3 nucleotides are TGTGCCAGCAGTTTATGGGGGGGAAGCGGCTACACCTTC.

Concerning this clonotype itself: A junction boundary mismatches the germline segment, possibly from a read error. The V gene is TRBV7-9, the J gene TRBJ2-7, with 12 nucleotides matching TRBD2. The CDR3 totals 15 residues. Per the germline V gene, CDR1 is SEHNR and CDR2 is FQNEAQ (reference sequence). The CDR3 is CASSLAGGPGYEQYF. DNA of the CDR3: TGTGCCAGCAGCCTAGCGGGGGGGCCGGGGTACGAGCAGTACTTC.

This clonotype appeared a few times. The genes are TRBV7-6 and TRBJ2-3, with 8 bases aligning to TRBD1. V shed 5 bases, J shed 2 bases, and the junction held 6 bases outside the gene matches. This CDR3 spans 15 amino acids. Germline CDR1 SGHVS, CDR2 FNYEAQ. In nucleotides, the CDR3 is TGTGCCAGCAGCCTTACAGGGGGTGACACAGATACGCAGTATTTT. This gives the protein CASSLTGGDTDTQYF.

For this clonotype: A read error is possible here, since a much larger clone lies one base away. The J gene is TRBJ1-6, the V gene TRBV4-2, with D maybe TRBD1 (6 bases). There are 16 residues in the CDR3. The V gene's germline CDR1 is LGHNA and CDR2 YNFKEQ. The CDR3 loop is CANSQDTDRLNSPLHF. The DNA of the CDR3 is TGTGCCAACAGCCAAGATACGGACAGACTTAATTCACCCCTCCACTTT.

With respect to this clonotype: This may be a read error: a much more frequent sequence differs by one nucleotide. The CDR3 DNA reads TGCACCAGCAGCCAAGAAGAGGGGGTACACGAGCAGTACTTC. Translating gives CTSSQEEGVHEQYF. V usage is TRBV4-1 and J usage is TRBJ2-7; the D gene is possibly TRBD1 (6 bases). This CDR3 contains 14 residues. Germline loops: CDR1 MGHRA, CDR2 YSYEKL.